Shown below are 29 T cell receptor beta chains from a single sample sequenced in a study of T-cell memory formation after mild COVID-19. Using its own MiXCR run on the 5' RACE reads, TCRdb lists one record per CDR3 protein. Found here are some 130,000 distinct CDR3 sequences, 25% of them singletons; the top ten hold around 24%. Sequenced material: PBMCs or a T cell subset sorted from them (not recorded which). The receptors shown here come from an adult woman who had mild COVID-19 (a few samples of this study predate the infection). Cell type and time point are not known.

The V call is TRBV7-9, the J call TRBJ2-7; no clear D gene. With 8 bases removed from V and 0 bases from J, the gap between germline ends came to 20 bases. Germline lookup yields CDR1 SEHNR and CDR2 FQNEAQ (reference sequence). The CDR3 is 16 residues long. CDR3 region: CASPPLQDVSSYEQYF. CDR3 nucleotide sequence: TGTGCCAGCCCTCCACTTCAGGACGTAAGCTCCTACGAGCAGTACTTC. Combining the CDR3 with reference TRBV7-9 and TRBJ2-7 gives the whole variable domain DTGVSQNPRHKITKRGQNVTFRCDPISEHNRLYWYRQTLGQGPEFLTYFQNEAQLEKSRLLSDRFSAERPKGSFSTLEIQRTEQGDSAMYLCASPPLQDVSSYEQYFGPGTRLTVT.

In its sample, this clonotype was seen a few times. This chain links TRBV6-5 with TRBJ1-1; D remains unclear. V was pared by 2 bases and J by 1 base, with 11 bases between. CDR1 MNHEY and CDR2 SVGAGI come from the germline V gene. The CDR3 is 15 residues long. DNA for the CDR3: TGTGCCAGCAGTTACGATAATGTGGGGAACACTGAAGCTTTCTTT. Encoded protein: CASSYDNVGNTEAFF.

As regards this clonotype: No conserved phenylalanine or tryptophan ends this CDR3, so it is likely a read error. The DNA is omitted, as the CDR3 cannot be located on it reliably, and the CDR3 follows TCRdb's listing. V usage is TRBV15 and J usage is TRBJ2-7; the D segment call TRBD2 is taken from the table without a DNA check. Germline-derived CDR1 and CDR2 are LNHNV and YYDKDF (reference sequence). Counting both end residues, the CDR3 totals 14 amino acids. The CDR3 region is CATSRDGTSGGQVL.

This clonotype was seen a few times. The chain joins TRBV14 to TRBJ2-7, with D possibly TRBD1 on 6 matching bases. Germline-derived CDR1 and CDR2 are SGHDN and FVKESK. The CDR3 has 12 residues. V shed 4 bases and J shed 5 bases, with 9 bases lying between them. CDR3 DNA sequence: TGTGCCAGCAGCCCCCCAGGGGACGAGCAGTACTTC. It codes for CASSPPGDEQYF. The full variable domain, completed using reference TRBV14 and TRBJ2-7, is EAGVTQFPSHSVIEKGQTVTLRCDPISGHDNLYWYRRVMGKEIKFLLHFVKESKQDESGMPNNRFLAERTGGTYSTLKVQPAELEDSGVYFCASSPPGDEQYFGPGTRLTVT.

The genes are TRBV5-1 and TRBJ2-5, with D perhaps TRBD1 (6 bases). V shed 5 bases and J shed 2 bases, with 22 bases lying between them. CDR1 is SGHRS and CDR2 is YFSETQ in the germline V gene. The CDR3 extends over 17 amino acids. The CDR3 here is CASRFHPFGQTQETQYF. CDR3 DNA: TGCGCCAGCAGATTTCACCCCTTCGGACAGACACAAGAGACCCAGTACTTC. Full variable domain (missing parts from reference TRBV5-1 and TRBJ2-5): KAGVTQTPRYLIKTRGQQVTLSCSPISGHRSVSWYQQTPGQGLQFLFEYFSETQRNKGNFPGRFSGRQFSNSRSEMNVSTLELGDSALYLCASRFHPFGQTQETQYFGPGTRLLVL.

The V gene is TRBV5-1, the J gene TRBJ2-2, with 9 bases fitting TRBD1. After removal of 5 bases from V and 6 bases from J, the junction contained 11 bases not matched to a gene. In germline, CDR1 is SGHRS, CDR2 YFSETQ. CDR3 size: 16 residues. CDR3 sequence (DNA): TGCGCCAGCAGACACGGGGACAGGGAGGCCCCCGGGGAGCTGTTTTTT. Amino acid sequence: CASRHGDREAPGELFF.

This clonotype was seen more than once but under ten times. The V call is TRBV6-6, the J call TRBJ2-3; no clear D. Trimming took off 2 bases at V and 4 bases at J, with 4 bases between the two ends. The CDR3 runs 12 residues. Germline CDR1 is MNHNY and CDR2 is SVGAGI (reference sequence). For the CDR3, the DNA is TGTGCCAGCAGTTACGAGTCAGATACGCAGTATTTT. It translates to CASSYESDTQYF.

As concerns this clonotype: At one of its ends the junction is not consistent with the germline gene, which may arise from a read error. The V gene is TRBV3-1, the J gene TRBJ2-5; D is ambiguous. Per the germline V gene, CDR1 is LGHDT and CDR2 is YNNKEL (reference sequence). This CDR3 contains 16 residues. The CDR3 DNA sequence: TGTGCCAGCAACCCTTCGGGTCTCCCGATCAGAGAGACACAGTACTTC. Amino acid sequence: CASNPSGLPIRETQYF.

The genes are TRBV6-1 and TRBJ1-2; D is unclear. V gave up 0 bases and J gave up 8 bases, with 7 bases separating them. The CDR3 consists of 12 residues. Germline V lookup: CDR1 MNHNS, CDR2 SASEGT. The CDR3 coding sequence is TGTGCCAGCAGTGAAGCGGGCGAGGGCTACACCTTC. Protein product: CASSEAGEGYTF.

CDR3 sequence reads: CASSLAAGGANTEAFF. The CDR3 bases are TGCGCCAGCAGCTTGGCGGCAGGGGGCGCGAACACTGAAGCTTTCTTT. The genes are TRBV5-1 and TRBJ1-1, with 8 bases lining up with TRBD1. The V gene's germline CDR1 is SGHRS and CDR2 YFSETQ. Germline trimming cut 0 bases from V and 1 base from J; bases unmatched to any gene: 5. CDR3 length: 16 amino acids. Full variable domain (outside the CDR3, taken from reference TRBV5-1 and TRBJ1-1): KAGVTQTPRYLIKTRGQQVTLSCSPISGHRSVSWYQQTPGQGLQFLFEYFSETQRNKGNFPGRFSGRQFSNSRSEMNVSTLELGDSALYLCASSLAAGGANTEAFFGQGTRLTVV.

This clonotype was observed a handful of times. The V gene is TRBV4-2, the J gene TRBJ1-1, with D uncertain. CDR1 is LGHNA, CDR2 YNFKEQ, per germline. Between the trimmed V and J ends, which lost 7 bases and 2 bases, there was a span of 11 bases. This CDR3 has 13 amino acids. CDR3 DNA sequence: TGTGCCAGCACCTACGGGATCAACACTGAAGCTTTCTTT. This translates into CASTYGINTEAFF.

The chain carries TRBV4-2 and TRBJ2-1; 13 nucleotides match TRBD2. This CDR3 comprises 15 residues. The V and J ends lost 4 bases and 11 bases, in that order; junction bases with no gene match: 8. Germline-derived CDR1 and CDR2 are LGHNA and YNFKEQ. The CDR3 nucleotides read TGTGCCAGCAGCCGACTAGCGGGAGGCATGGATAAGCAGTTCTTC. It encodes CASSRLAGGMDKQFF.

This clonotype occurred a few times. V is TRBV5-1 and J is TRBJ1-1; 9 nucleotides line up with TRBD1. Germline V CDR1 and CDR2: SGHRS, YFSETQ. CDR3 length: 15 amino acids. V was clipped by 3 bases and J by 7 bases; unmatched bases: 10. CDR3 nucleotide sequence: TGCGCCAGCAGCTCCGGGACAGGGAGCCCCCTTGAAGCTTTCTTT. Translated, it gives CASSSGTGSPLEAFF. Filled out from reference TRBV5-1 and TRBJ1-1, the complete variable domain reads KAGVTQTPRYLIKTRGQQVTLSCSPISGHRSVSWYQQTPGQGLQFLFEYFSETQRNKGNFPGRFSGRQFSNSRSEMNVSTLELGDSALYLCASSSGTGSPLEAFFGQGTRLTVV.

This clonotype was recorded many times. The chain couples TRBV5-1 to TRBJ1-2, with a possible D match to TRBD1 (6 bases). V lost 2 bases, J lost 6 bases, and 14 bases lay in between. From germline, CDR1 is SGHRS and CDR2 YFSETQ. The CDR3 runs 14 residues. As DNA, the CDR3 is TGCGCCAGCAGCTTACTACAGGGTGGTGATGGCTACACCTTC. Its translation is CASSLLQGGDGYTF.

This sequence joins TRBV29-1 and TRBJ2-7, with D possibly TRBD1 on 6 matching bases. V lost 7 bases and J lost 4, with 11 bases in between. The CDR3 totals 11 residues. The germline gives CDR1 SQVTM, CDR2 ANQGSEA. CDR3 DNA sequence: TGCAGCGGGGGGACATTGTACGAGCAGTACTTC. It encodes CSGGTLYEQYF.

This clonotype appeared a few times. This sequence joins TRBV24-1 and TRBJ2-7; the D gene is possibly TRBD2 (6 bases). Per the germline V gene, CDR1 is KGHDR and CDR2 is SFDVKD. V lost 1 base to trimming and J lost 4 bases, with 13 bases between them. This CDR3 is 15 amino acids long. Written as DNA, the CDR3 is TGTGCCACCAGTGATTTAGTCGGGACTTCTTACGAGCAGTACTTC. Translated: CATSDLVGTSYEQYF.

The chain employs TRBV13 and TRBJ1-1; perhaps TRBD1 as D (5 bases). Germline values: CDR1 PRHDT, CDR2 FYEKMQ (reference sequence). This CDR3 is 13 amino acids long. V gave up 4 bases and J gave up 4 bases, with 10 bases separating them. The CDR3 spells CASSSGIFTEAFF. The CDR3 nucleotides read TGTGCCAGCAGCTCAGGGATTTTCACTGAAGCTTTCTTT. Filled out from reference TRBV13 and TRBJ1-1, the complete variable domain reads AAGVIQSPRHLIKEKRETATLKCYPIPRHDTVYWYQQGPGQDPQFLISFYEKMQSDKGSIPDRFSAQQFSDYHSELNMSSLELGDSALYFCASSSGIFTEAFFGQGTRLTVV.

This clonotype was seen only a few times. The rearrangement links TRBV4-1 to TRBJ2-2; 9 positions agree with TRBD1. The V gene's germline CDR1 is MGHRA and CDR2 YSYEKL. V was clipped by 0 bases and J by 3 bases; unmatched bases: 5. The length of the CDR3 is 17 residues. The CDR3 spells CASSQDLRDRDTGELFF. CDR3 DNA sequence: TGCGCCAGCAGCCAAGATCTCAGGGACAGGGACACCGGGGAGCTGTTTTTT.

The rearrangement links TRBV7-6 to TRBJ1-1; D call uncertain. Germline CDR1 and CDR2: SGHVS and FNYEAQ. Trimming took 1 base from V and 0 from J, leaving 9 bases between them. CDR3 length: 15 amino acids. CDR3 nucleotide sequence: TGTGCCAGCAGCTTAGTCGAAGAGATGAACACTGAAGCTTTCTTT. Amino acids: CASSLVEEMNTEAFF.

This clonotype was seen a handful of times. The chain is built from TRBV12-3 or TRBV12-4 and TRBJ1-1, with a weak D call TRBD1 (5 bases). V gave up 1 base and J gave up 6 bases, with 12 bases separating them. The CDR3 is made up of 14 amino acids. CDR3 nucleotides: TGTGCCAGCAGTTTAGGAGTGGGGCTGGCTGAAGCTTTCTTT. Protein: CASSLGVGLAEAFF.

In this sample, this clonotype turned up many times. The chain uses TRBV5-1 and TRBJ2-7; a weak D match, TRBD1 (5 bases). Trimming removed 0 bases from V and 0 bases from J, with 7 bases in between. This CDR3 contains 14 residues. Germline V lookup: CDR1 SGHRS, CDR2 YFSETQ. The CDR3 region has the DNA TGCGCCAGCAGCTTGGGCAGGGACTCCTACGAGCAGTACTTC. This codes for CASSLGRDSYEQYF.

This clonotype has a handful of counts. J is TRBJ1-2 and V is TRBV6-5; 8 nucleotides match TRBD1. Germline V gene sequence: CDR1 MNHEY, CDR2 SVGAGI. V lost 2 bases, J lost 3 bases, and 17 bases stayed unmatched. The CDR3 has 19 amino acids. CDR3 region: CASSYPRGRSEGDYYGYTF. The CDR3 coding sequence is TGTGCCAGCAGTTACCCCAGGGGGCGGTCCGAGGGGGACTACTATGGCTACACCTTC.

J is TRBJ2-5 and V is TRBV27; D possibly uses TRBD1 or TRBD2 (5 bases each). Germline-derived CDR1 and CDR2 are MNHEY and SMNVEV (reference sequence). The CDR3 has 17 amino acids. The V and J ends lost 5 bases and 0 bases respectively, with 19 bases between them. The CDR3 coding sequence is TGTGCCAGCAGTCCAAGGGACCTCCCGCTTCACCAAGAGACCCAGTACTTC. This sequence encodes CASSPRDLPLHQETQYF.

The CDR3 reads CSVQAALYGYTF. The CDR3 DNA sequence: TGCAGCGTTCAGGCGGCCCTCTATGGCTACACCTTC. The chain employs TRBV29-1 and TRBJ1-2; D unresolved. CDR1 SQVTM and CDR2 ANQGSEA come from the germline V gene. The CDR3 length is 12 residues. The germline V and J ends were trimmed by 5 bases and 4 bases, with 11 bases remaining between them.

This clonotype was found a few times. V usage is TRBV7-9 and J usage is TRBJ2-7; possibly TRBD1 or TRBD2 for D (5 bases each). The V gene's germline CDR1 is SEHNR and CDR2 FQNEAQ (reference sequence). This CDR3 spans 12 amino acids. V was shortened by 10 bases and J by 0 bases, with 10 bases between the two germline ends. CDR3 in amino acids: CATRGSSYEQYF. CDR3 nucleotide sequence: TGTGCCACGAGGGGATCCTCCTACGAGCAGTACTTC.

This clonotype was picked up many times. V and J are TRBV4-1 and TRBJ2-1; 10 bases are shared with TRBD2. The CDR3 sequence is 16 residues long. V lost 0 bases, J lost 5 bases, and 4 bases stayed unmatched. Germline CDR1 reads MGHRA; CDR2 reads YSYEKL. CDR3 amino acids: CASSQERLAGDNEQFF. CDR3 sequence (DNA): TGCGCCAGCAGCCAAGAGAGGCTAGCGGGAGACAATGAGCAGTTCTTC.

This clonotype occurred a few times. This sequence joins TRBV20-1 and TRBJ2-5; TRBD1 aligns across 8 bases. The V segment lost 7 bases and the J segment 4 bases; nucleotides outside the gene matches: 11. Germline-derived CDR1 and CDR2 are DFQATT and SNEGSKA (reference sequence). The CDR3 spans 14 residues. CDR3 sequence (DNA): TGCAGTGGGATTATCGACAGGGGAGGAGAGACCCAGTACTTC. Translating it yields CSGIIDRGGETQYF.

This sequence joins TRBV2 and TRBJ1-2, with TRBD1 matching 7 bases. The CDR3 is 17 residues long. In germline, CDR1 is SNHLY, CDR2 FYNNEI. The J segment lost 4 bases and the V segment lost 6 bases, leaving 17 bases of the junction unmatched. DNA for the CDR3: TGTGCCAGCAGCTACAATTGGGGGACAGAGGTTCCCTATGGCTACACCTTC. Its protein product is CASSYNWGTEVPYGYTF. Using reference TRBV2 and TRBJ1-2 for the parts outside the CDR3, the full variable domain is EPEVTQTPSHQVTQMGQEVILRCVPISNHLYFYWYRQILGQKVEFLVSFYNNEISEKSEIFDDQFSVERPDGSNFTLKIRSTKLEDSAMYFCASSYNWGTEVPYGYTFGSGTRLTVV.

The chain is built from TRBV10-2 and TRBJ1-2; D call uncertain. The V and J ends lost 6 bases and 7 bases respectively, with 12 bases between them. CDR1 is WSHSY, CDR2 SAAADI, per germline. The CDR3 consists of 12 residues. DNA of the CDR3: TGCGCCAGCAGCGAGAACAGCGCTGGCTACACCTTC. The encoded protein is CASSENSAGYTF.